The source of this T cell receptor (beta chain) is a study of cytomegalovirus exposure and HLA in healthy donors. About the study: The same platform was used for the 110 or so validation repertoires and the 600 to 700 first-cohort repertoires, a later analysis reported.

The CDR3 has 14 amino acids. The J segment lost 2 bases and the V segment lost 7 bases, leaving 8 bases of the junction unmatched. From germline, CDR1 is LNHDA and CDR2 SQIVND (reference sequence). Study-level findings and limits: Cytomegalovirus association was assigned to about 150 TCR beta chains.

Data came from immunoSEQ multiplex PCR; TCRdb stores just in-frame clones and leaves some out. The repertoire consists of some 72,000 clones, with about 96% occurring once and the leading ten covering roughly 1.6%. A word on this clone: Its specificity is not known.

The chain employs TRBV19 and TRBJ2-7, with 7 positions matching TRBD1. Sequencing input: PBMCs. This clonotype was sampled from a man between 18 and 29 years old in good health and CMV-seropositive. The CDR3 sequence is CASTPRTGPYEQYF. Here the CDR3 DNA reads TGTGCCAGTACCCCGCGGACAGGACCCTACGAGCAGTACTTC.